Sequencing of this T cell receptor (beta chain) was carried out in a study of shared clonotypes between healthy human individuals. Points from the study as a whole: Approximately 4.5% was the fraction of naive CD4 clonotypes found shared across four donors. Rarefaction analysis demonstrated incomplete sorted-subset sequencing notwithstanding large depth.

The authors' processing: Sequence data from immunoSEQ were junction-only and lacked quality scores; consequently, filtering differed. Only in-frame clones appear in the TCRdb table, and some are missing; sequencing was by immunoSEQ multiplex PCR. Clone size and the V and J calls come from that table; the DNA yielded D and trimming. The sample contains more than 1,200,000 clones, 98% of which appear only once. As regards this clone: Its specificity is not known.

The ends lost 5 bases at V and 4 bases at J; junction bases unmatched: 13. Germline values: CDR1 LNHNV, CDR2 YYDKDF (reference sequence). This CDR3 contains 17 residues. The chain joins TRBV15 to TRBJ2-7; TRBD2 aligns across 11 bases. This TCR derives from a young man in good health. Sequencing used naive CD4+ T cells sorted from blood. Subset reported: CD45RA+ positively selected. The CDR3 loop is CATSGGLAGSIRYEQYF. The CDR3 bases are TGTGCCACCAGCGGCGGACTAGCGGGTTCGATAAGATACGAGCAGTACTTC.